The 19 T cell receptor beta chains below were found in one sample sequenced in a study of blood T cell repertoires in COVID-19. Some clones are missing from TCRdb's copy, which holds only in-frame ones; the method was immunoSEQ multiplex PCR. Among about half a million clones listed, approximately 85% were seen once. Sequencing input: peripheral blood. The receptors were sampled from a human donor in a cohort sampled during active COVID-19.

For the CDR3, the DNA is TGTGCCAGCAGCGAGGGGACTAGCGGGAGCTCAGATACGCAGTATTTT. Amino acid sequence: CASSEGTSGSSDTQYF. The V and J genes are TRBV9 and TRBJ2-3, with TRBD2 matching over 14 bases. CDR3 length: 16 residues. Germline CDR1 SGDLS, CDR2 YYNGEE. Trimming took 3 bases from V and 4 from J; bases not matched to a gene: 4.

The CDR3: CASSLYGNEQFF. Written as DNA, the CDR3 is TGCGCCAGCAGCTTGTACGGGAATGAGCAGTTCTTC. The gene calls are TRBV5-1 and TRBJ2-1; D is unresolved. This CDR3 region has 12 residues. Between the trimmed V and J ends, which lost 1 base and 7 bases, there was a span of 6 bases. Per germline, CDR1 SGHRS and CDR2 YFSETQ. Supplemented by reference TRBV5-1 and TRBJ2-1, the full variable domain reads KAGVTQTPRYLIKTRGQQVTLSCSPISGHRSVSWYQQTPGQGLQFLFEYFSETQRNKGNFPGRFSGRQFSNSRSEMNVSTLELGDSALYLCASSLYGNEQFFGPGTRLTVL.

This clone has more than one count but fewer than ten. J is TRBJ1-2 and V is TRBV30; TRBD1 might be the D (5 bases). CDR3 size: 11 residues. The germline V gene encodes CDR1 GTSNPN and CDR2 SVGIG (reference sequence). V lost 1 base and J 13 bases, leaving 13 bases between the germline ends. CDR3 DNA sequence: TGTGCCTGGAGTGCTCGGGGGAGACTCACCTTC. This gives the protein CAWSARGRLTF.

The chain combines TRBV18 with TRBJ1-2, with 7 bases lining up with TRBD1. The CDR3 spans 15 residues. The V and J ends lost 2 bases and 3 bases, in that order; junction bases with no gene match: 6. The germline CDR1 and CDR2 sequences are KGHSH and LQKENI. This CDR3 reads CASSPGTASDYGYTF. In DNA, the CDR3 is TGTGCCAGCTCACCAGGGACAGCTTCTGACTATGGCTACACCTTC. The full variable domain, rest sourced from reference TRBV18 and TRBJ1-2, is NAGVMQNPRHLVRRRGQEARLRCSPMKGHSHVYWYRQLPEEGLKFMVYLQKENIIDESGMPKERFSAEFPKEGPSILRIQQVVRGDSAAYFCASSPGTASDYGYTFGSGTRLTVV.

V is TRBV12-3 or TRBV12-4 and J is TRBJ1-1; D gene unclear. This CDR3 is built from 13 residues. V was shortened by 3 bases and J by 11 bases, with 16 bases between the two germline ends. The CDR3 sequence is CASSFLMAPGAFF. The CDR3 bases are TGTGCCAGCAGTTTCTTAATGGCTCCCGGGGCTTTCTTT.

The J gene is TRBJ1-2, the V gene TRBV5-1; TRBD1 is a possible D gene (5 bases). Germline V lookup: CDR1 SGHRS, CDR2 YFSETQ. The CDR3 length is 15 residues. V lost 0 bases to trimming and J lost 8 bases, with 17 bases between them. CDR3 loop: CASSLGQGSVGGYTF. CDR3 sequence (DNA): TGCGCCAGCAGCTTGGGCCAGGGTTCGGTCGGGGGCTACACCTTC.

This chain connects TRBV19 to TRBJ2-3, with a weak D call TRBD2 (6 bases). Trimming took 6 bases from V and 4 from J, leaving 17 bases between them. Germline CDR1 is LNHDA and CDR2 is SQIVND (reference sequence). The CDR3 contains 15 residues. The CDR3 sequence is CASRLEPGLSDTQYF. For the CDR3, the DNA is TGTGCCAGTAGGTTGGAACCCGGACTATCAGATACGCAGTATTTT.

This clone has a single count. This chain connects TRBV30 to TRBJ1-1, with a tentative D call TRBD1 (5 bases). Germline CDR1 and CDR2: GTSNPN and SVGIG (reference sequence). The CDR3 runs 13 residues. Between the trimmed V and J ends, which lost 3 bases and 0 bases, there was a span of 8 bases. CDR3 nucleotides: TGTGCCTGGAGACAGGAGCTGAACACTGAAGCTTTCTTT. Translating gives CAWRQELNTEAFF.

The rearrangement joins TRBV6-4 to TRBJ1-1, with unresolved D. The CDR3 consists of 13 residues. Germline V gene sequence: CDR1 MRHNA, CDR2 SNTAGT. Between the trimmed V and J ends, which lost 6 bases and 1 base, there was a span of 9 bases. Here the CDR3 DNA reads TGTGCCAGCAGAAATAGTGGGAACACTGAAGCTTTCTTT. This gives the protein CASRNSGNTEAFF.

This CDR3 reads CASSPSFDGRANTGELFF. The CDR3 DNA is TGTGCCAGCAGCCCTAGTTTCGACGGGAGGGCCAACACCGGGGAGCTGTTTTTT. This chain connects TRBV7-8 to TRBJ2-2; 8 nucleotides agree with TRBD2. CDR3 size: 18 residues. CDR1 is SGHVS and CDR2 is FQNEAQ in the germline V gene. V gave up 5 bases and J gave up 2 bases; unmatched junction bases: 13.

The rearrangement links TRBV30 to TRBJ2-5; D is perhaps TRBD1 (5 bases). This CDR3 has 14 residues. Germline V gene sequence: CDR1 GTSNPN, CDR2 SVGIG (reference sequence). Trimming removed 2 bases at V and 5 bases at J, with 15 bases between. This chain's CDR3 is CAWSIFRGGETQYF. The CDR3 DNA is TGTGCCTGGAGTATTTTTAGGGGCGGCGAGACCCAGTACTTC.

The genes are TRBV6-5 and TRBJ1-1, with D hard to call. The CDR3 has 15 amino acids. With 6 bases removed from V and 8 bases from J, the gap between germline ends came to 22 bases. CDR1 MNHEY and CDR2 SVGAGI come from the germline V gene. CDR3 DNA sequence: TGTGCCAGCAGACAAGTAGGCGAGGGAAAGCCGGAAGCTTTCTTT. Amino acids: CASRQVGEGKPEAFF.

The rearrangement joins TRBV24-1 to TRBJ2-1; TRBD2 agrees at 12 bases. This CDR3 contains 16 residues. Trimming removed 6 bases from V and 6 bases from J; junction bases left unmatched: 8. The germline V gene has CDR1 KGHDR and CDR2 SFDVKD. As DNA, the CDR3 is TGTGCCACCAGTTCCCCTCTAGCGGGAGGGGTCAATGAGCAGTTCTTC. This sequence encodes CATSSPLAGGVNEQFF.

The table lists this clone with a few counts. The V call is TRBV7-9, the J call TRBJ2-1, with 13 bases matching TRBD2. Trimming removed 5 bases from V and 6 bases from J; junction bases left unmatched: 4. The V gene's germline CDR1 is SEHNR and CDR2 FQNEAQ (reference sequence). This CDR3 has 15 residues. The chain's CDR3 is CASSQLAGGPNEQFF. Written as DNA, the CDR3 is TGTGCCAGCAGCCAACTAGCGGGAGGGCCCAATGAGCAGTTCTTC. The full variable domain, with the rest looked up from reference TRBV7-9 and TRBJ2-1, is DTGVSQNPRHKITKRGQNVTFRCDPISEHNRLYWYRQTLGQGPEFLTYFQNEAQLEKSRLLSDRFSAERPKGSFSTLEIQRTEQGDSAMYLCASSQLAGGPNEQFFGPGTRLTVL.

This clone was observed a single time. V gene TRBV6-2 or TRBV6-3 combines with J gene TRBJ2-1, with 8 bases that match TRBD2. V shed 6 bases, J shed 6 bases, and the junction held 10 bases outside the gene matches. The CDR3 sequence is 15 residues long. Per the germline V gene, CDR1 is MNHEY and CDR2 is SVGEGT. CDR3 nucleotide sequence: TGTGCCAGCAGCGGCGGGAGGCTCCTTTCCAATGAGCAGTTCTTC. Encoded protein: CASSGGRLLSNEQFF.

The CDR3 DNA reads as TGTGCCAGCAGTTCCCAGGGGCCGGACTACGAGCAGTACTTC. Translation gives CASSSQGPDYEQYF. V usage is TRBV6-6 and J usage is TRBJ2-7; maybe TRBD1 (6 bases). The V end was cut by 4 bases, the J end by 3 bases, with 13 bases between. The germline V gene encodes CDR1 MNHNY and CDR2 SVGAGI (reference sequence). The CDR3 totals 14 residues.

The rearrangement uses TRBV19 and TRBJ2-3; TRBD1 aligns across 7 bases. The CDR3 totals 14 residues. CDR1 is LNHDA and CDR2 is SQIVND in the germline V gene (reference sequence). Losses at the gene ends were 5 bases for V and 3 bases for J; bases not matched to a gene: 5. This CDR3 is CASSGQVGTDTQYF. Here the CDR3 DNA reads TGTGCCAGTAGTGGACAGGTAGGGACAGATACGCAGTATTTT.

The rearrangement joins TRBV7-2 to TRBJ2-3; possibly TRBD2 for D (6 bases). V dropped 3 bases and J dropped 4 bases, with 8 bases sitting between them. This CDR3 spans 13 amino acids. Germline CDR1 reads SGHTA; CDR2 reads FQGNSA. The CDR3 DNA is TGTGCCAGCAGCTTGGAGGGCGCAGATACGCAGTATTTT. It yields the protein CASSLEGADTQYF.

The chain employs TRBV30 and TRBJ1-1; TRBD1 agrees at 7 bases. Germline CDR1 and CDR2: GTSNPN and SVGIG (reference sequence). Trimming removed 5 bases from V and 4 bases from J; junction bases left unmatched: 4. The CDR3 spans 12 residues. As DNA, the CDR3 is TGTGCCTGGGGGGACAGCCGCACTGAAGCTTTCTTT. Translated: CAWGDSRTEAFF.